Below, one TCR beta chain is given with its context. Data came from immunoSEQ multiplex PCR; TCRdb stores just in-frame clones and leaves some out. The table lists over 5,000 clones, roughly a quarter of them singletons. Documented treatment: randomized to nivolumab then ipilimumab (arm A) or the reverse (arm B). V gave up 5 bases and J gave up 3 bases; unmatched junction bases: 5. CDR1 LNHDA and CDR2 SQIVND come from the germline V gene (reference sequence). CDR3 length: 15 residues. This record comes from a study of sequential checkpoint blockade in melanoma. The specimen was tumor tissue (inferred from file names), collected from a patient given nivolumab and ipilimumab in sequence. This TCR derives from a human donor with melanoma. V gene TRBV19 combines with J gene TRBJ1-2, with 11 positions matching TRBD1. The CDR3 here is CASSPGTGGYYGYTF. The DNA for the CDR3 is TGTGCCAGTAGTCCAGGGACAGGGGGATACTATGGCTACACCTTC.